The 4 T cell receptor beta chains below all came from one sample that was sequenced in a study of blood T cell repertoires in COVID-19. TCRdb keeps only in-frame clones here, not all; method: immunoSEQ multiplex PCR. Altogether hundreds of thousands of clones are present, about nine tenths being singletons, with the ten largest covering approximately 9%. The sample was PBMCs or T cells enriched from blood (not recorded which). The source is a woman aged 18-35 years who had recovered from COVID-19.

V and J are TRBV11-2 and TRBJ2-5, with TRBD1 as a possible D gene (6 bases). The germline V and J ends were trimmed by 1 base and 7 bases, with 19 bases remaining between them. CDR1 is SGHAT, CDR2 FQNNGV, per germline. The CDR3 loop spans 16 amino acids. The CDR3 loop is CASSLVEFPGHRTQYF. The CDR3 DNA reads as TGTGCCAGCAGCTTAGTAGAATTCCCGGGACACAGGACCCAGTACTTC.

The J gene is TRBJ1-2, the V gene TRBV12-3 or TRBV12-4, with TRBD1 as a possible D gene (5 bases). V lost 3 bases and J 7 bases, leaving 12 bases between the germline ends. The CDR3 runs 13 residues. CDR3 bases: TGTGCCAGCAGTTTTAGCCTTGGGGCTGGCTACACCTTC. Its protein is CASSFSLGAGYTF.

In DNA, the CDR3 is TGTGCCAGCAGCATCACAGGTCATTCACCCCTCCACTTT. Its translation: CASSITGHSPLHF. The chain has TRBV11-2 and TRBJ1-6, with TRBD1 as a possible D gene (5 bases). The V end lost 5 bases, the J end lost 8 bases, and 10 bases lay between the germline ends. The germline V gene encodes CDR1 SGHAT and CDR2 FQNNGV. The CDR3 has 13 residues.

This clone has a handful of counts. The chain couples TRBV5-1 to TRBJ1-1, with TRBD1 identical over 8 bases. The trim removed 2 bases at V and 4 bases at J, leaving 10 bases unmatched. This CDR3 region has 16 residues. In germline, CDR1 is SGHRS, CDR2 YFSETQ. The CDR3 coding sequence is TGCGCCAGCAGCTTCACAGGACAGGGAGATGGCACTGAAGCTTTCTTT. The encoded protein is CASSFTGQGDGTEAFF.